The 9 T cell receptor beta chains reported below all come from one sample, sequenced in a study of CD8+ T cells in alopecia areata. The sequencing template was cDNA reverse transcribed from extracted RNA. Repertoires were generated with immunoSEQ multiplex PCR, while TCRdb's copy carries only in-frame clones and drops some. The repertoire holds 34,000 or so clones, with about 60% as singletons. Sequencing input: NKG2D-high CD8+ T cells sorted from blood. All receptors come from a human donor with alopecia areata.

CDR3 sequence (DNA): TGTGCCAGCACCACCTTAGGATCCTACGAGCAGTACTTC. Its translation: CASTTLGSYEQYF. The rearrangement joins TRBV13 to TRBJ2-7, with unresolved D. Between the trimmed V and J ends, which lost 7 bases and 1 base, there was a span of 11 bases. Germline V CDR1 and CDR2: PRHDT, FYEKMQ (reference sequence). The CDR3 is made up of 13 amino acids.

J is TRBJ1-2 and V is TRBV2; 9 bases agree with TRBD1. With 3 bases clipped from V and 4 bases from J, the junction kept 6 bases outside the gene matches. Germline V CDR1 and CDR2: SNHLY, FYNNEI. This CDR3 comprises 15 residues. CDR3: CASSDLGQGFYGYTF. The CDR3 DNA follows: TGTGCCAGCAGTGATCTGGGACAGGGTTTCTATGGCTACACCTTC.

The chain joins TRBV6-6 to TRBJ2-1; D not resolved. Trimming pared 6 bases from V and 4 bases from J, leaving 1 base between. Per germline, CDR1 MNHNY and CDR2 SVGAGI (reference sequence). This CDR3 spans 10 amino acids. CDR3 in DNA: TGTGCCAGCAGGTACAATGAGCAGTTCTTC. It codes for CASRYNEQFF.

The rearrangement joins TRBV28 to TRBJ2-7, with 10 bases that match TRBD2. This CDR3 is built from 16 residues. The junction had 9 bases not matched to a gene; V was cut back by 2 bases and J by 5 bases. Germline lookup yields CDR1 MDHEN and CDR2 SYDVKM. The CDR3 DNA reads as TGTGCCAGCAGTTTAGGCCTAGCGGGAGTTTATAACGAGCAGTACTTC. This translates into CASSLGLAGVYNEQYF.

A word on this clone: The conserved phenylalanine or tryptophan is not found at the CDR3 terminus, so this likely reflects a read error. The limits of the CDR3 on the DNA are not certain, so only TCRdb's listed CDR3 is given. This chain joins TRBV7-2 and TRBJ1-2. Germline lookup yields CDR1 SGHTA and CDR2 FQGNSA. The CDR3 has 16 residues if both end residues are counted. CDR3 protein: CASSRKMRRKDLWLHL.

This clone was counted a single time. The genes are TRBV7-9 and TRBJ1-1; TRBD1 is a possible D gene (5 bases). CDR1 and CDR2 from the germline V gene are SEHNR and FQNEAQ (reference sequence). Deletions cut 6 bases from V and 6 bases from J, with 14 bases between. There are 13 residues in the CDR3. The CDR3 here is CASRTSGTPEAFF. CDR3 DNA sequence: TGTGCCAGCAGGACGTCTGGGACGCCTGAAGCTTTCTTT.

The gene calls are TRBV7-9 and TRBJ2-7; no definite D call. V was clipped by 3 bases and J by 6 bases, with 9 bases between them. There are 12 residues in the CDR3. CDR1 is SEHNR and CDR2 is FQNEAQ in the germline V gene (reference sequence). CDR3 region: CASSLAAIEQYF. The CDR3 DNA follows: TGTGCCAGCAGCTTGGCGGCGATCGAGCAGTACTTC.

This clone was counted between two and nine times. This rearrangement joins TRBV29-1 to TRBJ2-7; 7 bases match TRBD2. The V segment lost 2 bases and the J segment 6 bases; nucleotides outside the gene matches: 13. The germline gives CDR1 SQVTM, CDR2 ANQGSEA. This CDR3 is built from 15 residues. CDR3 nucleotide sequence: TGCAGCGTTGAAACGCCCTGGGGGGGTGAGTTCGAGCAGTACTTC. Translating gives CSVETPWGGEFEQYF.

This clone was seen more than once but under ten times. The chain employs TRBV29-1 and TRBJ2-7; 8 bases map to TRBD1. J was trimmed by 4 bases and V by 7 bases; bases with no gene match: 3. Germline V gene sequence: CDR1 SQVTM, CDR2 ANQGSEA. This CDR3 spans 11 amino acids. The CDR3 bases are TGCAGCGGGACAGGGAGGTACGAGCAGTACTTC. Translation gives CSGTGRYEQYF.